The 3 T cell receptor beta chains presented below share a single source sample, sequenced in a study of shared T cell receptors in the human thymus. Only in-frame clones appear in the TCRdb table, and some are missing; sequencing was by immunoSEQ multiplex PCR. The sample gives more than 550,000 clones, more than 75% of which show up once; 0.0094% is in the top ten. The same sample was also used in a study of human thymus T cells.

The sequencing sample was made of thymocytes. These receptor sequences come from a boy younger than two with a congenital heart defect.

The chain joins TRBV6-5 to TRBJ2-7; 10 bases are a match to TRBD2. The germline V gene encodes CDR1 MNHEY and CDR2 SVGAGI. Trimming cost V 4 bases and J 4 bases; bases outside gene matches: 10. The CDR3 is 16 residues long. CDR3 sequence reads: CASSSSLAGEGYEQYF. CDR3 nucleotides: TGTGCCAGCAGTTCGTCCCTAGCGGGAGAAGGATACGAGCAGTACTTC.

The chain couples TRBV27 to TRBJ2-6; 7 bases are shared with TRBD1. After removal of 7 bases from V and 2 bases from J, the junction contained 20 bases not matched to a gene. The length of the CDR3 is 20 residues. Germline V lookup: CDR1 MNHEY, CDR2 SMNVEV (reference sequence). CDR3 DNA: TGTGCCAGCACCTGTCTCGGGACAGTCACAATGTTGCCTGGGGCCAACGTCCTGACTTTC. It codes for CASTCLGTVTMLPGANVLTF.

This sequence joins TRBV9 and TRBJ2-5, with TRBD2 matching 8 bases. The germline V gene has CDR1 SGDLS and CDR2 YYNGEE. V lost 0 bases, J lost 3 bases, and 4 bases stayed unmatched. This CDR3 has 15 residues. The CDR3 reads CASSVGVAGKETQYF. Written as DNA, the CDR3 is TGTGCCAGCAGCGTAGGAGTAGCGGGGAAAGAGACCCAGTACTTC.